Following are 8 T cell receptor beta chains from one sample sequenced in a study of T cell responses to AZD1222 COVID-19 vaccine. The assay was immunoSEQ multiplex PCR, and TCRdb's table has in-frame clones only and misses some. This table holds 140,000 or so clones, 88% found once. The material sequenced was peripheral blood, taken 28 days after the second AZD1222 dose. The receptors were gathered from an adult who received the AZD1222 COVID-19 vaccine.

The chain recombines TRBV18 with TRBJ2-7; weak D call: TRBD1 (5 bases). Trimming took 4 bases from V and 5 from J, leaving 15 bases between them. Germline assignment: CDR1 KGHSH and CDR2 LQKENI. The CDR3 totals 14 residues. This CDR3 is CASSHRTGLDEQYF. CDR3 nucleotide sequence: TGTGCCAGCTCACACAGAACAGGCCTCGACGAGCAGTACTTC.

The chain employs TRBV28 and TRBJ2-5, with a possible D match to TRBD2 (6 bases). The CDR3 consists of 12 residues. Germline V lookup: CDR1 MDHEN, CDR2 SYDVKM. V gave up 6 bases and J gave up 3 bases, with 8 bases separating them. CDR3 in DNA: TGTGCCAGCAGCGGGGGAGAAGAGACCCAGTACTTC. Its protein product is CASSGGEETQYF. The complete variable domain, with remaining parts taken from reference TRBV28 and TRBJ2-5, reads DVKVTQSSRYLVKRTGEKVFLECVQDMDHENMFWYRQDPGLGLRLIYFSYDVKMKEKGDIPEGYSVSREKKERFSLILESASTNQTSMYLCASSGGEETQYFGPGTRLLVL.

The genes are TRBV2 and TRBJ2-2; the match to TRBD2 covers 9 bases. Germline V lookup: CDR1 SNHLY, CDR2 FYNNEI. V was clipped by 6 bases and J by 1 base; unmatched bases: 0. The CDR3 covers 14 residues. In DNA form, the CDR3 reads TGTGCCAGCAGACTAGCGGGGAACACCGGGGAGCTGTTTTTT. Protein: CASRLAGNTGELFF.

Worth noting for this clone: This CDR3 is also generated by other DNA sequences in the sample. This sequence joins TRBV11-1 and TRBJ2-5, with D unclear. The germline gives CDR1 SGHAT, CDR2 FQDESV (reference sequence). The CDR3 runs 14 residues. The V gene lost 1 base and the J gene lost 2 bases, with 8 bases spanning the gap. The CDR3 here is CASSLGTLQETQYF. The CDR3 nucleotides are TGTGCCAGCAGCTTAGGTACACTACAAGAGACCCAGTACTTC.

This chain connects TRBV7-3 to TRBJ2-2; D remains ambiguous. Germline V gene sequence: CDR1 SGHTA, CDR2 FQGTGA. This CDR3 contains 13 residues. Trimming removed 1 base at V and 6 bases at J, with 6 bases between. CDR3 amino acids: CASSLNPSGELFF. The CDR3 DNA reads as TGTGCCAGCAGCTTAAATCCGTCCGGGGAGCTGTTTTTT.

This sequence joins TRBV28 and TRBJ2-5, with a possible D match to TRBD2 (6 bases). The CDR3 is made up of 15 amino acids. With 4 bases removed from V and 5 bases from J, the gap between germline ends came to 17 bases. In germline, CDR1 is MDHEN, CDR2 SYDVKM. The CDR3 DNA sequence: TGTGCCAGCAGTTCGGGACTGACCCAAGCGGAGACCCAGTACTTC. It codes for CASSSGLTQAETQYF.

V is TRBV10-2 and J is TRBJ2-3, with D tentatively TRBD2 (6 bases). Germline V CDR1 and CDR2: WSHSY, SAAADI. This CDR3 spans 14 amino acids. Trimming pared 2 bases from V and 3 bases from J, leaving 9 bases between. CDR3 amino acids: CASSEIGGTDTQYF. CDR3 DNA sequence: TGCGCCAGCAGTGAGATCGGAGGGACAGATACGCAGTATTTT.

The chain is built from TRBV7-6 and TRBJ1-2; 8 bases are a match to TRBD1. This CDR3 is 13 amino acids long. The V gene end was trimmed by 5 bases and the J gene end by 4 bases; junction bases not matched to a gene: 3. Germline V lookup: CDR1 SGHVS, CDR2 FNYEAQ. The CDR3 region is CASSQGAGYGYTF. As DNA, the CDR3 is TGTGCCAGCAGCCAGGGGGCAGGCTATGGCTACACCTTC.